This T cell receptor beta chain was obtained from a study of long-term antiretroviral therapy in people with HIV. Researchers report immunoSEQ v3.0 was run at survey level. Measured with immunoSEQ multiplex PCR; TCRdb has only the in-frame clones, and not every one. The data hold about 20,000 clones, with 80% observed a single time. The CDR3 extends over 13 amino acids. Germline CDR1 is MNHEY and CDR2 is SMNVEV (reference sequence). The V and J ends lost 2 bases and 6 bases respectively, with 11 bases between them. The chain joins TRBV27 to TRBJ2-7; D unclear. The TCR sequence derives from a woman between 40 and 55 years old with HIV. This specimen was unsorted PBMCs, taken 0.2 years after starting antiretroviral therapy. Here the CDR3 reads CASSLIWGSEQYF. The CDR3 DNA reads as TGTGCCAGCAGTTTAATCTGGGGATCCGAGCAGTACTTC.